This TCR beta chain came from a study of blood T cell repertoires in COVID-19. In the study overall: The analysed material was cDNA or gDNA that came from T cells, B-cell-depleted T cells, or PBMCs.

Assay: immunoSEQ multiplex PCR; the TCRdb copy retains only in-frame clones and omits some. The table includes some 320,000 clones, about 91% detected once. The CDR3 totals 15 residues. The junction had 10 bases not matched to a gene; V was cut back by 2 bases and J by 8 bases. Germline-derived CDR1 and CDR2 are SGHTA and FQGNSA. The sequence was obtained from a woman aged 25 to 39 who had recovered from COVID-19. The chain is built from TRBV7-2 and TRBJ1-2; 8 bases are shared with TRBD1. Sample: peripheral blood. In DNA form, the CDR3 reads TGTGCCAGCAGCTTACACGGGACAGGCCTTTCGGGCTACACCTTC. Its translation is CASSLHGTGLSGYTF.